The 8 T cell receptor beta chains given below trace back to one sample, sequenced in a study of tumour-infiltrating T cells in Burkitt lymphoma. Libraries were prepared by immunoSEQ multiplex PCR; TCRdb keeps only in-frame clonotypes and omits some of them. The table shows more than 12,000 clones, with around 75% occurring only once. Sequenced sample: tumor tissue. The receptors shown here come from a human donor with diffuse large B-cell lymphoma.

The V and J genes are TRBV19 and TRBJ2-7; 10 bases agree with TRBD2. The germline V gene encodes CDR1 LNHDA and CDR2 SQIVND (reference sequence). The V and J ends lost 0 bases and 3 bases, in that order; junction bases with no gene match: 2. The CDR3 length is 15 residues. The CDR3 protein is CASSIEAGGHYEQYF. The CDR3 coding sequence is TGTGCCAGTAGTATAGAAGCGGGAGGGCACTACGAGCAGTACTTC.

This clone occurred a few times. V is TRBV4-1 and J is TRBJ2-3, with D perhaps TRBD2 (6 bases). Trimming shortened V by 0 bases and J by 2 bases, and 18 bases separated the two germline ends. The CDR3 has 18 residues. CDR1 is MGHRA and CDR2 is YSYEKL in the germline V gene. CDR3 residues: CASSQDLSGADFTDTQYF. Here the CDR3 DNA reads TGCGCCAGCAGCCAAGATCTTAGCGGAGCCGATTTCACAGATACGCAGTATTTT.

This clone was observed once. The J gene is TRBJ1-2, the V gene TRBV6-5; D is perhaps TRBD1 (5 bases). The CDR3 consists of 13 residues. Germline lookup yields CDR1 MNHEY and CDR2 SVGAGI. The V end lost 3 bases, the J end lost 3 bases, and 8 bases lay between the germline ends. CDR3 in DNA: TGTGCCAGCAGTTATATGACAGACTATGGCTACACCTTC. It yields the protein CASSYMTDYGYTF.

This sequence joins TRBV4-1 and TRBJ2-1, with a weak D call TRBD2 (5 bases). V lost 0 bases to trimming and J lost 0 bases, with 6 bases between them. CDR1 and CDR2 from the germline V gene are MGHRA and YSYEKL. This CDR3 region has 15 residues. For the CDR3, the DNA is TGCGCCAGCAGCCAAGATGGGAGCTCCTACAATGAGCAGTTCTTC. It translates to CASSQDGSSYNEQFF.

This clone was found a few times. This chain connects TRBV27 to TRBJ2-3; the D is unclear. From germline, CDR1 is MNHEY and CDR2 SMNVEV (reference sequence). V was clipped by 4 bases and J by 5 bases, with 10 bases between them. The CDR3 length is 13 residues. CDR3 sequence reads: CASSWAWGDTQYF. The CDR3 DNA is TGTGCCAGCAGTTGGGCGTGGGGAGATACGCAGTATTTT.

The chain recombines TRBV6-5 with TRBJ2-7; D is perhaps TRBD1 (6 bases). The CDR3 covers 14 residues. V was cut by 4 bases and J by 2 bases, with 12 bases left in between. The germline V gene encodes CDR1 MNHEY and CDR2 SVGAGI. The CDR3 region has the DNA TGTGCCAGCAGTTCCAAGTACAGGGCCTACGAGCAGTACTTC. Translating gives CASSSKYRAYEQYF.

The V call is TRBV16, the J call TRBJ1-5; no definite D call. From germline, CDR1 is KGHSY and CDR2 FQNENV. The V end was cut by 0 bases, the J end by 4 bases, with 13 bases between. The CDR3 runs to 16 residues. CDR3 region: CASSQSIGSGNQPQHF. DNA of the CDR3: TGTGCCAGCAGCCAATCAATAGGGAGTGGAAATCAGCCCCAGCATTTT.

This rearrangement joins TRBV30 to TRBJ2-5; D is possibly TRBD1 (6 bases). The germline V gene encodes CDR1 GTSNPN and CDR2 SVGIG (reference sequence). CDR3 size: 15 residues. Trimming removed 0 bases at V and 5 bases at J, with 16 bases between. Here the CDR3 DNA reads TGTGCCTGGAGTGTATACACAGGGATGGGGGAGACCCAGTACTTC. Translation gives CAWSVYTGMGETQYF.